This T cell receptor beta chain stems from a study of tumor T cells in aggressive B-cell lymphoma. This table comes from immunoSEQ multiplex PCR, and its TCRdb copy is limited to in-frame clones, with some not included. The sample consists of 4,000 to 5,000 clones, roughly 90% of them appearing once. This receptor was obtained from an adult with diffuse large B cell lymphoma. Sequenced: tumor tissue.

The CDR3 sequence is CASSDGQLIYGYTF. The CDR3 DNA reads as TGTGCCAGCAGCGATGGACAGCTCATCTATGGCTACACCTTC. V is TRBV7-2 and J is TRBJ1-2, with D possibly matching TRBD1 (6 bases). The CDR3 spans 14 residues. V was clipped by 5 bases and J by 4 bases, with 14 bases between them. Germline-derived CDR1 and CDR2 are SGHTA and FQGNSA.